Below are 17 T cell receptor beta chains sequenced from a single sample in a study of blood T cell repertoires in COVID-19 (dated by TCRdb to between 2020 and 2021). Library preparation used the immunoSEQ multiplex PCR assay. TCRdb limited this immuneACCESS table to in-frame rearrangements with V and J called. A share of clones is missing; checked studies link under half to unresolved V genes, and the rest is unexplained. The sample includes some 70,000 clones, with just under 90% observed a single time. The ten top clones hold over 6.5% of the sample. Material for sequencing was peripheral blood. The receptors here all came from a woman of 80 years or more with active COVID-19.

This clone has only a few counts. The chain combines TRBV4-2 with TRBJ1-3, with TRBD1 as a possible D gene (5 bases). V was cut by 4 bases and J by 4 bases, with 11 bases left in between. The CDR3 covers 14 residues. Germline V CDR1 and CDR2: LGHNA, YNFKEQ. The CDR3 coding sequence is TGTGCCAGCAGCCCCAGACAGTCGGGAAACACCATATATTTT. This sequence encodes CASSPRQSGNTIYF.

V gene TRBV4-2 combines with J gene TRBJ1-6, with D possibly TRBD1 on 5 matching bases. Germline-derived CDR1 and CDR2 are LGHNA and YNFKEQ. V lost 0 bases and J lost 1, with 13 bases in between. The CDR3 runs 18 residues. The CDR3 region has the DNA TGTGCCAGCAGCCAAGATCCGGAGGGGAGATCCTATAATTCACCCCTCCACTTT. Amino acids: CASSQDPEGRSYNSPLHF.

This rearrangement joins TRBV16 to TRBJ1-2; D is perhaps TRBD1 (5 bases). V was pared by 2 bases and J by 4 bases, with 11 bases between. CDR1 is KGHSY and CDR2 is FQNENV in the germline V gene. The CDR3 covers 14 residues. The CDR3 is CASSQGGVVYGYTF. The CDR3 DNA is TGTGCCAGCAGCCAAGGGGGGGTCGTCTATGGCTACACCTTC. The variable domain in full, with the rest retrieved from reference TRBV16 and TRBJ1-2, is GEEVAQTPKHLVRGEGQKAKLYCAPIKGHSYVFWYQQVLKNEFKFLISFQNENVFDETGMPKERFSAKCLPNSPCSLEIQATKLEDSAVYFCASSQGGVVYGYTFGSGTRLTVV.

The rearrangement uses TRBV5-1 and TRBJ1-4; 7 nucleotides align to TRBD1. This CDR3 region has 16 residues. Germline CDR1 SGHRS, CDR2 YFSETQ. V lost 3 bases to trimming and J lost 3 bases; unmatched junction nucleotides: 8. The CDR3 reads CASSSLMTGPNEKLFF. DNA of the CDR3: TGCGCCAGCAGCTCCCTGATGACAGGGCCTAATGAAAAACTGTTTTTT.

The gene calls are TRBV10-3 and TRBJ2-3; TRBD2 matches 16 bases. This CDR3 contains 16 residues. Germline values: CDR1 ENHRY, CDR2 SYGVKD. Trimming cost V 6 bases and J 1 base; bases outside gene matches: 1. CDR3 in DNA: TGTGCCATCAGGGGGACTAGCGGGAGGGGCACAGATACGCAGTATTTT. Residues: CAIRGTSGRGTDTQYF.

V gene TRBV7-2 combines with J gene TRBJ2-1; 11 bases are shared with TRBD2. Germline CDR1 SGHTA, CDR2 FQGNSA. J lost 7 bases, V lost 1 base, and 6 bases had no gene match. The length of the CDR3 is 16 residues. The CDR3 DNA reads TGTGCCAGCAGCTTAGGAGAACTAGCGGGAGTAAATGAGCAGTTCTTC. Protein: CASSLGELAGVNEQFF.

The V gene is TRBV30, the J gene TRBJ1-5; possible D gene TRBD1, 6 bases. CDR1 is GTSNPN and CDR2 is SVGIG in the germline V gene (reference sequence). The CDR3 runs to 16 residues. V was trimmed by 3 bases and J by 5 bases, leaving 20 bases between them. CDR3 region: CAWSQSTGRTHQPQHF. The CDR3 DNA sequence: TGTGCCTGGAGCCAATCGACAGGCCGCACTCATCAGCCCCAGCATTTT.

The genes are TRBV7-2 and TRBJ1-3; tentatively, D is TRBD1 (6 bases). Germline V lookup: CDR1 SGHTA, CDR2 FQGNSA. Deletions cut 5 bases from V and 2 bases from J, with 16 bases between. This CDR3 is 16 amino acids long. The CDR3 is CASSPNRAAAGNTIYF. The CDR3, as DNA: TGTGCCAGCAGCCCCAACAGGGCGGCGGCTGGAAACACCATATATTTT.

The chain links TRBV6-5 to TRBJ2-7; perhaps TRBD2 as D (6 bases). V was shortened by 4 bases and J by 5 bases, with 18 bases between the two germline ends. CDR1 and CDR2 (germline): MNHEY, SVGAGI. The CDR3 covers 15 residues. In DNA form, the CDR3 reads TGTGCCAGCAGTTCGTCCGGGGGACCTAAAAACGAGCAGTACTTC. Amino acids: CASSSSGGPKNEQYF.

This clone was seen a handful of times. The chain recombines TRBV28 with TRBJ1-5; the D is unclear. V was shortened by 1 base and J by 7 bases, with 5 bases between the two germline ends. Germline-derived CDR1 and CDR2 are MDHEN and SYDVKM. The CDR3 loop spans 12 amino acids. The DNA of the CDR3 is TGTGCCAGCAGTTTATTTCGGCAGCCCCAGCATTTT. This sequence encodes CASSLFRQPQHF.

V is TRBV10-2 and J is TRBJ2-3, with D maybe TRBD2 (5 bases). The ends were cut back, 0 bases at V and 6 bases at J, with 16 bases in the middle. Germline lookup yields CDR1 WSHSY and CDR2 SAAADI. This CDR3 region has 16 residues. The CDR3 here is CASSESGLTAGDTQYF. The CDR3 nucleotides are TGCGCCAGCAGTGAGTCAGGACTTACTGCGGGCGATACGCAGTATTTT.

The chain combines TRBV2 with TRBJ2-7; no reliable D call. V was pared by 0 bases and J by 0 bases, with 12 bases between. Germline V gives CDR1 SNHLY, CDR2 FYNNEI. The CDR3 sequence is 16 residues long. CDR3 in amino acids: CASSEAADTFSYEQYF. In nucleotides, the CDR3 is TGTGCCAGCAGTGAAGCGGCCGACACCTTCTCCTACGAGCAGTACTTC.

The V gene is TRBV28, the J gene TRBJ1-2, with 8 bases aligning to TRBD1. The germline V gene encodes CDR1 MDHEN and CDR2 SYDVKM. The CDR3 sequence is 13 residues long. V lost 7 bases, J lost 7 bases, and 8 bases stayed unmatched. The CDR3 is CASTLDRGGGYTF. Written as DNA, the CDR3 is TGTGCCAGCACTCTTGACAGGGGAGGTGGCTACACCTTC.

The rearrangement uses TRBV4-3 and TRBJ2-7, with TRBD2 as a possible D gene (5 bases). Germline V lookup: CDR1 LGHNA, CDR2 YSLEER. V was trimmed by 0 bases and J by 4 bases, leaving 16 bases between them. The CDR3 loop spans 16 amino acids. The DNA for the CDR3 is TGCGCCAGCAGCCAAGATCCCGTGGGAAGCGGTTACGAGCAGTACTTC. Translating gives CASSQDPVGSGYEQYF.

Here the CDR3 reads CASLKSGGGYGYTF. In nucleotides, the CDR3 is TGTGCCAGCCTTAAAAGCGGCGGGGGCTATGGCTACACCTTC. The chain links TRBV25-1 to TRBJ1-2; D perhaps matches TRBD1 (5 bases). CDR1 is MGHDK, CDR2 SYGVNS, per germline. V dropped 8 bases and J dropped 4 bases, with 17 bases sitting between them. The CDR3 consists of 14 residues.

J is TRBJ1-5 and V is TRBV28; TRBD1 agrees at 8 bases. The CDR3 is 13 residues long. Germline lookup yields CDR1 MDHEN and CDR2 SYDVKM. The V gene end was trimmed by 7 bases and the J gene end by 6 bases; junction bases not matched to a gene: 5. The CDR3 region is CASKPGGTQPQHF. Written as DNA, the CDR3 is TGTGCCAGCAAGCCAGGGGGCACTCAGCCCCAGCATTTT.

This clone has more than one count but fewer than ten. This rearrangement joins TRBV7-2 to TRBJ2-7; 7 bases map to TRBD1. V was pared by 3 bases and J by 3 bases, with 5 bases of the junction left unmatched. Germline V gives CDR1 SGHTA, CDR2 FQGNSA. CDR3 length: 14 residues. The CDR3 DNA reads TGTGCCAGCAGCTTTGACAGGGCTCACTACGAGCAGTACTTC. Translation: CASSFDRAHYEQYF. Full variable domain (remainder filled in from reference TRBV7-2 and TRBJ2-7): GAGVSQSPSNKVTEKGKDVELRCDPISGHTALYWYRQSLGQGLEFLIYFQGNSAPDKSGLPSDRFSAERTGGSVSTLTIQRTQQEDSAVYLCASSFDRAHYEQYFGPGTRLTVT.